This passage covers 32 T cell receptor beta chains from one sample sequenced in a study of immunodeficiency. Data came from immunoSEQ multiplex PCR; TCRdb stores just in-frame clones and leaves some out. The table has about 3,600 clones, approximately 90% seen once; the top ten hold roughly 4.5%. The sample taken for sequencing was CD4+ T cells from blood. All receptors derive from a human donor in good health.

The rearrangement links TRBV30 to TRBJ2-2; D is ambiguous. Germline V lookup: CDR1 GTSNPN, CDR2 SVGIG (reference sequence). The CDR3 has 13 residues. Trimming cost V 3 bases and J 6 bases, with 11 bases left between them. The CDR3 sequence is CAWSPTRPGELFF. The CDR3 coding sequence is TGTGCCTGGAGCCCAACAAGGCCCGGGGAGCTGTTTTTT. The full variable domain, with the rest looked up from reference TRBV30 and TRBJ2-2, is SQTIHQWPATLVQPVGSPLSLECTVEGTSNPNLYWYRQAAGRGLQLLFYSVGIGQISSEVPQNLSASRPQDRQFILSSKKLLLSDSGFYLCAWSPTRPGELFFGEGSRLTVL.

This clone was detected only a few times. V is TRBV29-1 and J is TRBJ1-1; no firm D call. Germline V CDR1 and CDR2: SQVTM, ANQGSEA. The CDR3 spans 13 residues. The V and J ends lost 4 bases and 1 base respectively, with 10 bases between them. The DNA for the CDR3 is TGCAGCGTTGGGCGAGTTGGGAACACTGAAGCTTTCTTT. This sequence encodes CSVGRVGNTEAFF.

J is TRBJ2-2 and V is TRBV7-9; a weak D match, TRBD1 (5 bases). The germline V gene encodes CDR1 SEHNR and CDR2 FQNEAQ (reference sequence). The ends were cut back, 2 bases at V and 5 bases at J, with 12 bases in the middle. The CDR3 consists of 15 residues. CDR3 loop: CASSLSRAKTGELFF. DNA of the CDR3: TGTGCCAGCAGCTTATCCAGGGCCAAAACCGGGGAGCTGTTTTTT.

In DNA, the CDR3 is TGTGCCAGCAGTTCAGGGACCTATGGCTACACCTTC. Translated, it gives CASSSGTYGYTF. The V gene is TRBV6-5, the J gene TRBJ1-2; a possible D gene is TRBD1 (5 bases). Germline CDR1 is MNHEY and CDR2 is SVGAGI. The length of the CDR3 is 12 residues. The V gene lost 4 bases and the J gene lost 4 bases, with 7 bases spanning the gap.

The rearrangement links TRBV4-2 to TRBJ1-4; tentative D call: TRBD1 (5 bases). The V gene lost 1 base and the J gene lost 2 bases, with 17 bases spanning the gap. This CDR3 contains 18 residues. CDR1 LGHNA and CDR2 YNFKEQ come from the germline V gene. Here the CDR3 DNA reads TGTGCCAGCAGCCAAGGATCGGAGGGACTGGGTACTAATGAAAAACTGTTTTTT. It is translated as CASSQGSEGLGTNEKLFF.

This chain joins TRBV5-4 and TRBJ1-1; D remains ambiguous. This CDR3 comprises 15 residues. Trimming took 3 bases from V and 1 from J, leaving 13 bases between them. The germline gives CDR1 SGHNT, CDR2 YYREEE (reference sequence). For the CDR3, the DNA is TGTGCCAGCAGCTCCGCCGGACTGAGGAACACTGAAGCTTTCTTT. This encodes CASSSAGLRNTEAFF.

The chain links TRBV4-1 to TRBJ1-3; 9 nucleotides agree with TRBD1. The CDR3 consists of 16 residues. Trimming removed 0 bases from V and 5 bases from J; junction bases left unmatched: 5. Germline V lookup: CDR1 MGHRA, CDR2 YSYEKL. CDR3 residues: CASSQDPGTGRNTIYF. The CDR3 DNA reads as TGCGCCAGCAGCCAAGATCCCGGGACAGGGAGAAACACCATATATTTT.

This clone was seen once. The V and J genes are TRBV2 and TRBJ1-6; weak D call: TRBD1 (5 bases). Trimming took 5 bases from V and 4 from J, leaving 12 bases between them. CDR3 length: 15 residues. Germline assignment: CDR1 SNHLY and CDR2 FYNNEI. In nucleotides, the CDR3 is TGTGCCAGCAGTCAGGGTCTCGGTTATAATTCACCCCTCCACTTT. Amino acid sequence: CASSQGLGYNSPLHF.

The rearrangement joins TRBV28 to TRBJ2-1; D is perhaps TRBD1 (5 bases). Germline V gives CDR1 MDHEN, CDR2 SYDVKM. Trimming stripped 3 bases from V and 12 bases from J, with 12 bases between. The CDR3 is 12 residues long. Here the CDR3 DNA reads TGTGCCAGCAGTTTGGGATTCCAGGGGCAGTTCTTC. Residues: CASSLGFQGQFF.

CDR3 DNA: TGCGCCAGCAGCTTACAGGGAGTGATCACTGAAGCTTTCTTT. Amino acid sequence: CASSLQGVITEAFF. The chain combines TRBV5-1 with TRBJ1-1, with D possibly TRBD1 on 6 matching bases. Germline CDR1 and CDR2: SGHRS and YFSETQ. CDR3 length: 14 residues. The V end was cut by 2 bases, the J end by 4 bases, with 12 bases between.

The V and J genes are TRBV7-2 and TRBJ2-5; D call uncertain. The CDR3 contains 15 residues. V was trimmed by 0 bases and J by 2 bases, leaving 10 bases between them. Germline V gene lookup returns CDR1 SGHTA and CDR2 FQGNSA. CDR3 loop: CASSLAGVRQETQYF. The CDR3 nucleotides read TGTGCCAGCAGCTTAGCCGGTGTTCGGCAAGAGACCCAGTACTTC.

The chain links TRBV2 to TRBJ2-3; D is perhaps TRBD2 (7 bases). This CDR3 has 15 amino acids. Germline V CDR1 and CDR2: SNHLY, FYNNEI. Trimming took off 4 bases at V and 8 bases at J, with 19 bases between the two ends. The CDR3, as DNA: TGTGCCAGCAGTGGGGCGGGGGCTATCAGGGGTACGCAGTATTTT. Amino acids: CASSGAGAIRGTQYF.

The chain is built from TRBV24-1 and TRBJ2-5; 10 bases are a match to TRBD1. The CDR3 length is 18 residues. Germline V gene data show CDR1 as KGHDR and CDR2 as SFDVKD. J was trimmed by 4 bases and V by 0 bases; bases with no gene match: 10. CDR3 region: CATSDLKGRDRGTETQYF. The CDR3 DNA reads as TGTGCCACCAGTGATTTGAAGGGTCGGGACAGGGGTACAGAGACCCAGTACTTC.

The V gene is TRBV4-1, the J gene TRBJ2-3, with 10 nucleotides matching TRBD2. Per the germline V gene, CDR1 is MGHRA and CDR2 is YSYEKL. After removal of 4 bases from V and 0 bases from J, the junction contained 4 bases not matched to a gene. CDR3 length: 16 residues. The CDR3 region has the DNA TGCGCCAGCAGCCCAGAGACTAGCGGGAGCACAGATACGCAGTATTTT. Protein product: CASSPETSGSTDTQYF.

The chain uses TRBV5-1 and TRBJ2-3; D not resolved. The germline V gene encodes CDR1 SGHRS and CDR2 YFSETQ. The CDR3 covers 14 residues. V was pared by 0 bases and J by 6 bases, with 11 bases between. The DNA of the CDR3 is TGCGCCAGCAGCTTGGGTGCAGCTTCCGATACGCAGTATTTT. This gives the protein CASSLGAASDTQYF.

V is TRBV6-5 and J is TRBJ1-3, with D possibly matching TRBD1 (5 bases). V was trimmed by 6 bases and J by 8 bases, leaving 17 bases between them. This CDR3 spans 14 amino acids. Germline assignment: CDR1 MNHEY and CDR2 SVGAGI. This chain's CDR3 is CASRLDGRGDTIYF. Here the CDR3 DNA reads TGTGCCAGCAGACTGGATGGGAGGGGAGACACCATATATTTT.

The chain is built from TRBV3-1 (or the pseudogene TRBV3-2) and TRBJ2-1; D is perhaps TRBD1 (5 bases). Germline assignment: CDR1 LGHDT and CDR2 YNNKEL (reference sequence). There are 13 residues in the CDR3. Trimming took 1 base from V and 14 from J, leaving 15 bases between them. Here the CDR3 reads CASSQGGLSREFF. CDR3 DNA sequence: TGTGCCAGCAGCCAAGGGGGCCTATCAAGGGAGTTCTTC.

This clone was observed a handful of times. The chain is built from TRBV30 and TRBJ1-2; D may be TRBD1 (5 bases). The CDR3 consists of 15 residues. Germline V gives CDR1 GTSNPN, CDR2 SVGIG (reference sequence). Between the trimmed V and J ends, which lost 3 bases and 4 bases, there was a span of 18 bases. The chain's CDR3 is CAWSRSDGGTYGYTF. CDR3 bases: TGTGCCTGGAGCCGTTCCGACGGGGGAACCTATGGCTACACCTTC.

DNA for the CDR3: TGTGCCAGCAGGTTAATAGCCACACCTGTAGTCCATGAGCAGTTCTTC. This gives the protein CASRLIATPVVHEQFF. The V and J genes are TRBV27 and TRBJ2-1; D unresolved. Germline assignment: CDR1 MNHEY and CDR2 SMNVEV (reference sequence). V lost 6 bases and J lost 8, with 23 bases in between. The CDR3 is 16 residues long.

As regards this clone: The sample contains more than one DNA sequence encoding this CDR3. The chain joins TRBV6-2 or TRBV6-3 to TRBJ2-7; 8 bases agree with TRBD2. Germline V gene data show CDR1 as MNHEY and CDR2 as SVGEGT. This CDR3 contains 15 residues. V trimming: 4 bases; J trimming: 0 bases; junction bases outside the gene matches: 5. The CDR3 region has the DNA TGTGCCAGCAGTTCGGGGGGGGGCGGCTCCTACGAGCAGTACTTC. It encodes CASSSGGGGSYEQYF.

The V call is TRBV7-3, the J call TRBJ1-1, with D possibly TRBD1 on 6 matching bases. V was trimmed by 1 base and J by 1 base, leaving 13 bases between them. CDR3 length: 16 residues. The V gene's germline CDR1 is SGHTA and CDR2 FQGTGA. The CDR3 DNA reads as TGTGCCAGCAGCTTAATTGGGCAGGGGACGAACACTGAAGCTTTCTTT. This encodes CASSLIGQGTNTEAFF.

The J gene is TRBJ1-2, the V gene TRBV19; TRBD1 aligns across 10 bases. This CDR3 region has 12 residues. Per germline, CDR1 LNHDA and CDR2 SQIVND (reference sequence). V was pared by 10 bases and J by 9 bases, with 8 bases of the junction left unmatched. This CDR3 is CATRDRGTSYTF. CDR3 nucleotide sequence: TGTGCCACCCGGGACAGGGGAACTAGCTACACCTTC.

This chain links TRBV7-6 with TRBJ2-3; D is ambiguous. Germline V gives CDR1 SGHVS, CDR2 FNYEAQ. Trimming took off 4 bases at V and 3 bases at J, with 14 bases between the two ends. The CDR3 extends over 15 amino acids. CDR3 region: CASSSSYILTDTQYF. The CDR3 DNA sequence: TGTGCCAGCAGCTCCTCATACATACTTACAGATACGCAGTATTTT.

The V and J genes are TRBV2 and TRBJ1-2, with D possibly matching TRBD1 (5 bases). The ends were cut back, 8 bases at V and 6 bases at J, with 16 bases in the middle. Looked up from germline, CDR1 is SNHLY and CDR2 is FYNNEI. The CDR3 loop spans 13 amino acids. CDR3: CASWGWGKDGYTF. The DNA of the CDR3 is TGTGCCAGCTGGGGGTGGGGAAAAGATGGCTACACCTTC.

This chain connects TRBV6-5 to TRBJ2-3; D is perhaps TRBD1 or TRBD2 (5 bases each). Germline CDR1 is MNHEY and CDR2 is SVGAGI. This CDR3 spans 14 amino acids. The ends were cut back, 2 bases at V and 4 bases at J, with 10 bases in the middle. The CDR3 region has the DNA TGTGCCAGCAGTTACGGAGTGGGGGCAGATACGCAGTATTTT. Amino acid sequence: CASSYGVGADTQYF.

In regard to this clone: The same CDR3 is also encoded by other DNA sequences in this sample. This chain connects TRBV6-2 or TRBV6-3 to TRBJ2-7; possible D gene TRBD2, 7 bases. The CDR3 contains 15 residues. The germline CDR1 and CDR2 sequences are MNHEY and SVGEGT. Trimming cost V 6 bases and J 0 bases, with 15 bases left between them. The CDR3 is CASSSGGGGSYEQYF. In nucleotides, the CDR3 is TGTGCCAGCAGCTCCGGGGGAGGGGGCTCCTACGAGCAGTACTTC.

The CDR3 DNA sequence: TGCGCCAGCAGCCCCACCCTTGCGGCTAGCGGGAGCAATGAGCAGTTCTTC. This gives the protein CASSPTLAASGSNEQFF. The rearrangement uses TRBV5-1 and TRBJ2-1; 10 nucleotides align to TRBD2. V lost 4 bases to trimming and J lost 6 bases; unmatched junction nucleotides: 13. Germline values: CDR1 SGHRS, CDR2 YFSETQ. The CDR3 has 17 amino acids.

The genes are TRBV3-1 (or the pseudogene TRBV3-2) and TRBJ2-7; D possibly corresponds to TRBD1 (6 bases). Germline CDR1 LGHDT, CDR2 YNNKEL (reference sequence). The V end was cut by 4 bases, the J end by 4 bases, with 17 bases between. The CDR3 length is 15 residues. CDR3 sequence (DNA): TGTGCCAGCAGCCTTACCGCCGCCAGGGGATACGAGCAGTACTTC. The encoded protein is CASSLTAARGYEQYF.

The chain links TRBV30 to TRBJ2-3, with TRBD2 matching over 9 bases. V lost 5 bases, J lost 4 bases, and 13 bases stayed unmatched. Looked up from germline, CDR1 is GTSNPN and CDR2 is SVGIG (reference sequence). This CDR3 region has 16 residues. As DNA, the CDR3 is TGTGCCTGGGCTAGCGGGGCCCTGGGGCAGCCAGATACGCAGTATTTT. Translation gives CAWASGALGQPDTQYF.

J is TRBJ1-5 and V is TRBV6-4, with TRBD1 identical over 7 bases. Unmatched junction bases numbered 0, after V lost 4 bases and J lost 6 bases. CDR3 size: 12 residues. Germline loops: CDR1 MRHNA, CDR2 SNTAGT. The DNA for the CDR3 is TGTGCCAGCAGTGGGGACAGTCAGCCCCAGCATTTT. Encoded protein: CASSGDSQPQHF.

V is TRBV6-1 and J is TRBJ2-5; D gene unclear. The germline CDR1 and CDR2 sequences are MNHNS and SASEGT. Trimming removed 0 bases at V and 5 bases at J, with 13 bases between. CDR3 length: 15 amino acids. CDR3 region: CASSEAGRPTETQYF. The DNA for the CDR3 is TGTGCCAGCAGTGAAGCGGGCAGGCCAACCGAGACCCAGTACTTC.

The chain couples TRBV18 to TRBJ2-7; maybe TRBD1 (6 bases). The CDR3 loop spans 13 amino acids. Trimming left V 6 bases short and J 2 bases short, with 11 bases between. The germline V gene encodes CDR1 KGHSH and CDR2 LQKENI. The CDR3 DNA sequence: TGTGCCAGCTCGGACAGACTGCCCTACGAGCAGTACTTC. Translated, it gives CASSDRLPYEQYF.